The present T cell receptor (beta chain) was sequenced within a study of shared clonotypes between healthy human individuals. Study-wide background: Plates per donor: three CD4 naive, three CD4 memory, two CD8 naive, one CD8 memory.

Execution of the assay was at deep level. Sorted subsets were amplified in replicate PCRs using about 200 ng DNA, 30,000 to 35,000 T cell genomes. In the original analysis: Filtering differed because ImmunoSEQ produced junction-only sequences that carried no quality scores. The protocol was immunoSEQ multiplex PCR, while the TCRdb copy is restricted to in-frame clones and leaves out a portion. V and J calls and clone size are those listed in that table; D and trimming were worked out from the DNA. The sample has approximately 2.3 million clones, 85% to 95% seen once; the top ten hold 0.39%. The TCR sequence derives from a man between 18 and 29 years old in good health. Some clones in this sample may be carry-over from other donors' samples. Sequences were obtained from naive CD4+ T cells from PBMCs. Subset: CD45RA+ positively selected.

CDR3 in DNA: TGTGCCACCAGCAGAGATAAGGAGCTAGGCTACGAGCAGTACTTC. It yields the protein CATSRDKELGYEQYF. This chain joins TRBV15 and TRBJ2-7; D is ambiguous. The V gene's germline CDR1 is LNHNV and CDR2 YYDKDF (reference sequence). The CDR3 covers 15 residues. V shed 0 bases and J shed 3 bases, with 12 bases lying between them.